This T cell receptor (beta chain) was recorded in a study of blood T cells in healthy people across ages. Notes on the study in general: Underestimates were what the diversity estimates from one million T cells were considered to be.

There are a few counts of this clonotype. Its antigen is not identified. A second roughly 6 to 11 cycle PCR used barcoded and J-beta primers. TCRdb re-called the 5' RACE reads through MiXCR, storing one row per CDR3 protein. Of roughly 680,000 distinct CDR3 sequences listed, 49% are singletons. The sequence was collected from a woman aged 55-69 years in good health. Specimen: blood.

The DNA for the CDR3 is TGTGCCATCCTCGAGGACAGAACTGGGGCCAACGTCCTGACTTTC. Residues: CAILEDRTGANVLTF. The chain recombines TRBV28 with TRBJ2-6; the D gene is possibly TRBD1 (6 bases). V was cut by 10 bases and J by 2 bases, with 15 bases left in between. The CDR3 is 15 residues long. CDR1 MDHEN and CDR2 SYDVKM come from the germline V gene.